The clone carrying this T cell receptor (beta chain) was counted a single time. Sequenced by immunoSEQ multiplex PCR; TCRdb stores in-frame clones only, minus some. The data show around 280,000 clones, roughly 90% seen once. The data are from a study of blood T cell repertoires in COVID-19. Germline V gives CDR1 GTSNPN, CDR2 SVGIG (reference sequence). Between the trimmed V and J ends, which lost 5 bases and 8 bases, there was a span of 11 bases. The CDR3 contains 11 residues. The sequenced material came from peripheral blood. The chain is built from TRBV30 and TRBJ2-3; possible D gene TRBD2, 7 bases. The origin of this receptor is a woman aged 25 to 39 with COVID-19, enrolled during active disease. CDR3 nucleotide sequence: TGTGCCTGGTGGGAGGGGGGTACGCAGTATTTT. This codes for CAWWEGGTQYF.